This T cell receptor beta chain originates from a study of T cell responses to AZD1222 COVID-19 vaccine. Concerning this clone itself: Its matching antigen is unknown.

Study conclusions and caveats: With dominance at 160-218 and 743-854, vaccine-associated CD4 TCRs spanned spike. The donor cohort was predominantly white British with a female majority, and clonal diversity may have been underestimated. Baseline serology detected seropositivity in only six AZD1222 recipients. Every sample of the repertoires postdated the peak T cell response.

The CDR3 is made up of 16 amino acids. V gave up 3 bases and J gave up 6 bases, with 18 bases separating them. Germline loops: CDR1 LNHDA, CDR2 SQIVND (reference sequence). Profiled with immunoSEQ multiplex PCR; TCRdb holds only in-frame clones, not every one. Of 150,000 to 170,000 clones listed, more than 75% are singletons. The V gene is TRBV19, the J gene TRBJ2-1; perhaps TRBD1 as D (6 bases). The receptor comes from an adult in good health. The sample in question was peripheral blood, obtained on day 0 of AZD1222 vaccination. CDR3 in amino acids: CASSISIAGVGNEQFF. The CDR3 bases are TGTGCCAGTAGTATTTCTATAGCAGGGGTTGGCAATGAGCAGTTCTTC.